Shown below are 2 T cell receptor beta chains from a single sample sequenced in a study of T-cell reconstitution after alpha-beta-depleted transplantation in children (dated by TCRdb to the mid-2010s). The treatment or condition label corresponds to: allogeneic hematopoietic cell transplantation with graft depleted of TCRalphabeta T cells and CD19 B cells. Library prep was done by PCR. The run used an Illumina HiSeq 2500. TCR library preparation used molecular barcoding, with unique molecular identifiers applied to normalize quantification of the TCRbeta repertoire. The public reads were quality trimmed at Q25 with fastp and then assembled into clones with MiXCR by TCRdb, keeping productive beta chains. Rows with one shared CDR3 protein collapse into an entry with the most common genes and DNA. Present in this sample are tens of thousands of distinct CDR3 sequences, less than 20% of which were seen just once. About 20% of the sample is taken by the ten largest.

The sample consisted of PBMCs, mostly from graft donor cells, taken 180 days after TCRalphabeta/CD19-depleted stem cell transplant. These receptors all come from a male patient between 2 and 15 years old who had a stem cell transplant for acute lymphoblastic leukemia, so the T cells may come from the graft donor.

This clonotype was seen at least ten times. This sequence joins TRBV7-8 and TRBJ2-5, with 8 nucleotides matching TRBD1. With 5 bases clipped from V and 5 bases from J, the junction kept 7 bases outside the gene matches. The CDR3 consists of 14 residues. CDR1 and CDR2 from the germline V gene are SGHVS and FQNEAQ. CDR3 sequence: CASSPGQGQETQYF. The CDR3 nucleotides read TGTGCCAGCAGCCCCGGACAGGGACAGGAGACCCAGTACTTC.

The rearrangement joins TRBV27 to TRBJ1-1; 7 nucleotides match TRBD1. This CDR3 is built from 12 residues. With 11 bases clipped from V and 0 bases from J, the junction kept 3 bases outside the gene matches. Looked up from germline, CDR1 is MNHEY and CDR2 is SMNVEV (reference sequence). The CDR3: CAGGQLNTEAFF. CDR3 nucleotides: TGTGCCGGGGGACAGCTGAACACTGAAGCTTTCTTT.